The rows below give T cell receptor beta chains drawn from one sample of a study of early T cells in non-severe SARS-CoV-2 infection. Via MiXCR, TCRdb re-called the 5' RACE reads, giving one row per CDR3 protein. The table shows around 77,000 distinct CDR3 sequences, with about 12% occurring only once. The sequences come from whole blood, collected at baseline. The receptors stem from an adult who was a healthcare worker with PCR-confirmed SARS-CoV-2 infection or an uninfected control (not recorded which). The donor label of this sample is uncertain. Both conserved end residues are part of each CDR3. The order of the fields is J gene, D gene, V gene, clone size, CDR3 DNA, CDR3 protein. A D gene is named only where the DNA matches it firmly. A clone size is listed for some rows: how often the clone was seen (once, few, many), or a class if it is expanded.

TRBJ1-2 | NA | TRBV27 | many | TGTGCCAGCAGTTACAGGGAGGGCTATGGCTACACCTTC | CASSYREGYGYTF
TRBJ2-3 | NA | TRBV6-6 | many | TGTGCCAGCAGCCGGACCACTACCTCAGATACGCAGTATTTT | CASSRTTTSDTQYF
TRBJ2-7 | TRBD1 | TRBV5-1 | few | TGCGCCAGCAGCCTGGGGGACAGCCAACCCTACGAGCAGTACTTC | CASSLGDSQPYEQYF
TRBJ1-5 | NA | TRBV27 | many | TGTGCCAGCAGTTTCGAAGCGGGGCTAAATCAGCCCCAGCATTTT | CASSFEAGLNQPQHF
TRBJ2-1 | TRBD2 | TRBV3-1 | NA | TGTGCCAGCAGCTACCTAGCGGGACCCAACAATGAGCAGTTCTTC | CASSYLAGPNNEQFF
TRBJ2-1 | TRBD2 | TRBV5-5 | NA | TGTGCCAGCAGAGCGGGATTCTCCTACAATGAGCAGTTCTTC | CASRAGFSYNEQFF
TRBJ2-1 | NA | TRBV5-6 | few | TGTGCCAGCAGCTTCTGGGTCGCGGGGAGCGCCTACAATGAGCAGTTCTTC | CASSFWVAGSAYNEQFF
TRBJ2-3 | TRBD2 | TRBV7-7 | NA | TGTGCCAGCAGCTTGACTAGCGGGGGGCAAGATACGCAGTATTTT | CASSLTSGGQDTQYF
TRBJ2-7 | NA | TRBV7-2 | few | TGTGCCAGCAGCTCCAATTTGCTCTTCCACGAGCAGTACTTC | CASSSNLLFHEQYF
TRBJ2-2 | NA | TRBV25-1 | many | TGTGCCAGCAGTGATGGGCTAGGCGTCACCGGGGAGCTGTTTTTT | CASSDGLGVTGELFF
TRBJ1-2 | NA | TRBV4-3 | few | TGCGCCAGCAGCCAAGCGGTTAGGGGCTGGGGCTACACCTTC | CASSQAVRGWGYTF
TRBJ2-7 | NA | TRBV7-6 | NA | TGTGCCAGCAGCTTTAAGGGGGGACGAAACGAGCAGTACTTC | CASSFKGGRNEQYF
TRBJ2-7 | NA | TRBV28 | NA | TGTGCCAGCAGCTCGACTAGTCTCGGCGAGCAGTACTTC | CASSSTSLGEQYF
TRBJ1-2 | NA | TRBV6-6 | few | TGTGCCAGCAGCCGCGAGGCGACAGCGAACTATGGCTACACCTTC | CASSREATANYGYTF
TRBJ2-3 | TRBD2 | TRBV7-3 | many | TGTGCCAGCAGCCGTACTAGCGGCCGCACAGATACGCAGTATTTT | CASSRTSGRTDTQYF
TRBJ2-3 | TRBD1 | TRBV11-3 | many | TGTGCCAGCAGCTGGTCCACAGGGGGTAGCACAGATACGCAGTATTTT | CASSWSTGGSTDTQYF
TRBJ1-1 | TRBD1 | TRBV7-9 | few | TGTGCCAGCGGGACAGGGTATACTGAAGCTTTCTTT | CASGTGYTEAFF
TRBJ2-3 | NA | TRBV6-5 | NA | TGTGCCAGCAGGGCTTCATGGATGGCAGATACGCAGTATTTT | CASRASWMADTQYF
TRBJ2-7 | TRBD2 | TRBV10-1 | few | TGCGCCAGCATCATGACTAGCGGGGAAACCTACGAGCAGTACTTC | CASIMTSGETYEQYF
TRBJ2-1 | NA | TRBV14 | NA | TGTGCCAGCAGCCAAGATTCCCGGTTGGGGTTATTGGCTAATGAGCAGTTCTTC | CASSQDSRLGLLANEQFF
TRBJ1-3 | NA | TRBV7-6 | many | TGTGCCAGCAGCTTAGGTCCCACAGGAAACACCATATATTTT | CASSLGPTGNTIYF
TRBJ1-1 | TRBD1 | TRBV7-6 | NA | TGTGCCAGCAGCCCACGACAGGGCAACACTGAAGCTTTCTTT | CASSPRQGNTEAFF
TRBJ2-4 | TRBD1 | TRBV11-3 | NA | TGTGCCAGCAGCTTAGATGGAGTCGGACAGGGGGCCAAAAACATTCAGTACTTC | CASSLDGVGQGAKNIQYF
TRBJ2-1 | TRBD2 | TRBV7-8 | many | TGTGCCACTCAGGACAAAGCGGGGTACAATGAGCAGTTCTTC | CATQDKAGYNEQFF
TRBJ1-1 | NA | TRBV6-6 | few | TGTGCCAGCAGTTACCCCGTGGGGAACACTGAAGCTTTCTTT | CASSYPVGNTEAFF
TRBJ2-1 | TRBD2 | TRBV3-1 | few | TGTGCCAGCAGCCAAGATCACGGGGGGGCCTACAATGAGCAGTTCTTC | CASSQDHGGAYNEQFF
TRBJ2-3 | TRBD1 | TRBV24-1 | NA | TGTGCCACCAGTGACCCAGAGGCCGGGACAGGGGGCACGGATACGCAGTATTTT | CATSDPEAGTGGTDTQYF
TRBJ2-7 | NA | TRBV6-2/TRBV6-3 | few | TGTGCCAGCAGTTCCGCACGGTTCTACGAGCAGTACTTC | CASSSARFYEQYF
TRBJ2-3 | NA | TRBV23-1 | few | TGCGCCAGCAGTCAATCGCGTAGTTCAGCGTCCCAACAAGATACGCAGTATTTT | CASSQSRSSASQQDTQYF
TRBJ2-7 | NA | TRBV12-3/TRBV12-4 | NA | TGTGCCAGCAGTAGGGAGACCTGGGACGAGCAGTACTTC | CASSRETWDEQYF
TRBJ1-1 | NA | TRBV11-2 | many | TGTGCCAGCAGCTTAGAGGGGGCCCAGAACACTGAAGCTTTCTTT | CASSLEGAQNTEAFF
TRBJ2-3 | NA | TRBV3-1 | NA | TGTGCCAGCAGCCCACGTTGGGAAGATACGCAGTATTTT | CASSPRWEDTQYF